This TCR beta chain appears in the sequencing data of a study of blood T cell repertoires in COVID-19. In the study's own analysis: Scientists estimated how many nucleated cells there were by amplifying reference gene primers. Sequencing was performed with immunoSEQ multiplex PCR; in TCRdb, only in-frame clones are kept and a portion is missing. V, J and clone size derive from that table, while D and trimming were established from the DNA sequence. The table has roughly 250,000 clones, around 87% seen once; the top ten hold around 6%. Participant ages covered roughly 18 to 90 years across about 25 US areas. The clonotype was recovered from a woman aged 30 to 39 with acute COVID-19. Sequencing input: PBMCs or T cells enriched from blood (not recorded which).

The CDR3 nucleotides read TGTGCCAGCAGCACGCGGGGGGGCAAAGCGGAGCAGTTCTTC. Its protein is CASSTRGGKAEQFF. The gene calls are TRBV5-4 and TRBJ2-1; 9 positions agree with TRBD2. The CDR3 has 14 residues. V shed 4 bases and J 10 bases; nucleotides not matched to a gene: 9. From germline, CDR1 is SGHNT and CDR2 YYREEE (reference sequence).